The 29 T cell receptor beta chains presented below share a single source sample, sequenced in a study of T cells in Graves' hyperthyroidism and ophthalmopathy. There were TCR beta CDR3 regions amplified from RNA transcripts. A first-round RT-PCR of the TCR CDR3 used the HTBI primer set. One entry per CDR3 protein results from TCRdb running MiXCR on the multiplex PCR reads. The data contain some 210,000 distinct CDR3 sequences, about 15% of them singletons. The specimen sequenced was blood. These TCRs come from a man aged 50 to 60 with Graves' hyperthyroidism.

The V call is TRBV5-5, the J call TRBJ2-2, with D tentatively TRBD1 or TRBD2 (5 bases each). Looked up from germline, CDR1 is SGHKS and CDR2 is YYEKEE (reference sequence). The CDR3 has 16 amino acids. Trimming took off 0 bases at V and 2 bases at J, with 11 bases between the two ends. The CDR3 loop reads CASSLEWGINTGELFF. Here the CDR3 DNA reads TGTGCCAGCAGCTTGGAGTGGGGGATCAACACCGGGGAGCTGTTTTTT.

This clonotype has ten or more counts. The V and J genes are TRBV5-1 and TRBJ1-5; 7 bases line up with TRBD1. Germline CDR1 and CDR2: SGHRS and YFSETQ. The CDR3 runs 15 residues. With 4 bases clipped from V and 7 bases from J, the junction kept 11 bases outside the gene matches. The CDR3 DNA follows: TGCGCCAGCAGCCCCGACGGGTCCAGGGGGCAGCCCCAGCATTTT. The encoded protein is CASSPDGSRGQPQHF. Combining the CDR3 with reference TRBV5-1 and TRBJ1-5 gives the whole variable domain KAGVTQTPRYLIKTRGQQVTLSCSPISGHRSVSWYQQTPGQGLQFLFEYFSETQRNKGNFPGRFSGRQFSNSRSEMNVSTLELGDSALYLCASSPDGSRGQPQHFGDGTRLSIL.

This clonotype was seen more than once but under ten times. The chain carries TRBV24-1 and TRBJ1-1; D may be TRBD1 (5 bases). The CDR3 has 13 residues. In germline, CDR1 is KGHDR, CDR2 SFDVKD. The germline V and J ends were trimmed by 0 bases and 6 bases, with 7 bases remaining between them. The CDR3 spells CATSDLGGSEAFF. CDR3 coding DNA: TGTGCCACCAGTGATTTGGGGGGGTCTGAAGCTTTCTTT.

This clonotype was detected a few times. The chain carries TRBV7-9 and TRBJ2-1; 12 bases are shared with TRBD1. V trimming: 10 bases; J trimming: 9 bases; junction bases outside the gene matches: 10. This CDR3 is 14 amino acids long. Germline CDR1 and CDR2: SEHNR and FQNEAQ (reference sequence). The chain's CDR3 is CATQTGTGGFEQFF. In nucleotides, the CDR3 is TGTGCCACCCAAACCGGGACAGGGGGCTTTGAGCAGTTCTTC.

This clonotype has at least ten counts. The rearrangement joins TRBV20-1 to TRBJ2-1; D not certain. Germline CDR1 DFQATT, CDR2 SNEGSKA (reference sequence). V was clipped by 6 bases and J by 0 bases, with 12 bases between them. This CDR3 contains 14 residues. The CDR3 region has the DNA TGCAGTGCGGAAGGCGGAAGCTCCTACAATGAGCAGTTCTTC. It is translated as CSAEGGSSYNEQFF.

This clonotype was detected a few times. The rearrangement joins TRBV5-8 to TRBJ2-7; the D is unclear. Trimming took 4 bases from V and 3 from J, leaving 14 bases between them. CDR3 length equals 14 residues. CDR1 is SGHTS, CDR2 YDEGEE, per germline. The CDR3 sequence: CASSRQGKFYEQYF. CDR3 bases: TGTGCCAGCAGCCGGCAAGGGAAATTCTACGAGCAGTACTTC.

This clonotype was seen many times. V is TRBV3-1 and J is TRBJ2-3; D unresolved. The V gene's germline CDR1 is LGHDT and CDR2 YNNKEL (reference sequence). This CDR3 has 16 residues. V lost 0 bases and J 2 bases, leaving 12 bases between the germline ends. In DNA, the CDR3 is TGTGCCAGCAGCCAAGAACGGGCGCGGTACACAGATACGCAGTATTTT. Residues: CASSQERARYTDTQYF.

The chain is built from TRBV14 and TRBJ2-3; no firm D call. CDR1 SGHDN and CDR2 FVKESK come from the germline V gene. V shed 4 bases and J shed 4 bases, with 12 bases lying between them. The CDR3 length is 14 residues. The CDR3 DNA is TGTGCCAGCAGCCCGCGCACTCTGGCAGATACGCAGTATTTT. Translated, it gives CASSPRTLADTQYF.

This clonotype was seen repeatedly, ten times or more. This chain uses TRBV10-3 with TRBJ2-3; 14 bases are shared with TRBD2. CDR1 is ENHRY and CDR2 is SYGVKD in the germline V gene. The CDR3 runs to 13 residues. Trimming took 9 bases from V and 6 from J; bases not matched to a gene: 2. CDR3 amino acids: CAMGLAGADTQYF. DNA for the CDR3: TGTGCCATGGGACTAGCGGGAGCGGATACGCAGTATTTT.

This clonotype was counted ten times or more. The rearrangement links TRBV24-1 to TRBJ2-2; tentatively, D is TRBD1 or TRBD2 (5 bases each). Germline V lookup: CDR1 KGHDR, CDR2 SFDVKD. V was clipped by 0 bases and J by 0 bases, with 13 bases between them. The CDR3 is 18 residues long. The CDR3 spells CATSDLGVRGANTGELFF. The CDR3, as DNA: TGTGCCACCAGTGATTTGGGCGTGAGGGGCGCGAACACCGGGGAGCTGTTTTTT.

This clonotype was detected ten times or more. The chain uses TRBV30 and TRBJ2-2; 11 bases are shared with TRBD2. The CDR3 covers 13 residues. The V gene's germline CDR1 is GTSNPN and CDR2 SVGIG (reference sequence). The junction had 6 bases not matched to a gene; V was cut back by 8 bases and J by 7 bases. DNA for the CDR3: TGTGCCCCCGGGACTAGCGGAAACGGGGAGCTGTTTTTT. This translates into CAPGTSGNGELFF.

The chain couples TRBV4-1 to TRBJ1-4; D is ambiguous. Looked up from germline, CDR1 is MGHRA and CDR2 is YSYEKL. This CDR3 has 15 residues. Trimming left V 1 base short and J 5 bases short, with 11 bases between. CDR3 nucleotides: TGCGCCAGCAGCCAAGTCGGCACCGCCAATGAAAAACTGTTTTTT. This encodes CASSQVGTANEKLFF.

As concerns this clonotype: At one of its ends the junction is not consistent with the germline gene, which may arise from a read error. The chain recombines TRBV5-1 with TRBJ2-3; no reliable D call. The CDR3 is 14 amino acids. Germline loops: CDR1 SGHRS, CDR2 YFSETQ. The CDR3 bases are TGCGCCGGCAGCTTAGATTCTGGCACAGATACGCAGTATTTT. This encodes CAGSLDSGTDTQYF.

This sequence joins TRBV20-1 and TRBJ2-1; no reliable D call. V was cut by 3 bases and J by 3 bases, with 12 bases left in between. The germline gives CDR1 DFQATT, CDR2 SNEGSKA (reference sequence). The CDR3 runs 14 residues. As DNA, the CDR3 is TGCAGTGCTAGTCTGGCGGCTAGCTACAATGAGCAGTTCTTC. This encodes CSASLAASYNEQFF.

This chain uses TRBV28 with TRBJ2-5, with 10 bases matching TRBD2. Germline V lookup: CDR1 MDHEN, CDR2 SYDVKM. The CDR3 spans 13 residues. V gave up 6 bases and J gave up 9 bases; unmatched junction bases: 7. CDR3: CASSIAGGGPQYF. The CDR3 nucleotides read TGTGCCAGCAGCATAGCGGGAGGAGGGCCCCAGTACTTC.

This clonotype was detected many times. The chain has TRBV11-2 and TRBJ2-3; D could derive from TRBD1 or TRBD2 (6 bases each). The CDR3 has 19 residues. Germline V gene lookup returns CDR1 SGHAT and CDR2 FQNNGV. The germline V and J ends were trimmed by 1 base and 3 bases, with 23 bases remaining between them. The CDR3 here is CASSLVGGRTGRRTDTQYF. CDR3 DNA: TGTGCCAGCAGCTTAGTGGGGGGACGCACAGGGAGGAGGACAGATACGCAGTATTTT.

This clonotype was detected many times. The chain is built from TRBV6-2 or TRBV6-3 and TRBJ2-1; TRBD2 matches 7 bases. V shed 10 bases, J shed 3 bases, and the junction held 15 bases outside the gene matches. The CDR3 extends over 16 amino acids. CDR1 is MNHEY and CDR2 is SVGEGT in the germline V gene. The CDR3 nucleotides are TGTGCCACCAGAGATACCCGGCTAGCGGTCTACAATGAGCAGTTCTTC. Its translation is CATRDTRLAVYNEQFF.

This clonotype was picked up many times. V is TRBV12-3 or TRBV12-4 and J is TRBJ1-1; no clear D gene. The CDR3 consists of 13 residues. V was shortened by 6 bases and J by 3 bases, with 11 bases between the two germline ends. CDR3 amino acids: CASSKYLDTEAFF. The CDR3 nucleotides read TGTGCCAGCAGCAAGTATTTGGACACTGAAGCTTTCTTT.

This clonotype was recorded at least ten times. The chain has TRBV30 and TRBJ2-1, with D possibly being TRBD2 (5 bases). Trimming cost V 4 bases and J 9 bases, with 19 bases left between them. Germline V CDR1 and CDR2: GTSNPN, SVGIG (reference sequence). The CDR3 covers 14 residues. In nucleotides, the CDR3 is TGTGCCTGGAATAGGGAGAGGGCTGGCGTTGAGCAGTTCTTC. Translated: CAWNRERAGVEQFF.

This clonotype has more than one count but fewer than ten. A much larger clone differs by one base, so this may be a read error. CDR3 residues: CASNTGQDTGELFF. The DNA for the CDR3 is TGCGCCAGCAATACGGGACAAGACACCGGGGAGCTGTTTTTT. The chain has TRBV10-1 and TRBJ2-2; D is possibly TRBD1 (6 bases). The CDR3 is made up of 14 amino acids. Germline V gene lookup returns CDR1 WNHNN and CDR2 SYGVQD (reference sequence). V was shortened by 7 bases and J by 3 bases, with 12 bases between the two germline ends.

This clonotype was counted many times. The rearrangement uses TRBV5-8 and TRBJ2-2; a possible D gene is TRBD2 (6 bases). The CDR3 sequence is 15 residues long. Between the trimmed V and J ends, which lost 2 bases and 0 bases, there was a span of 8 bases. Germline CDR1 is SGHTS and CDR2 is YDEGEE. The CDR3 DNA sequence: TGTGCCAGCAGCTTTCGGGGGACGAACACCGGGGAGCTGTTTTTT. It translates to CASSFRGTNTGELFF.

V and J are TRBV29-1 and TRBJ1-2; D is unclear. The germline gives CDR1 SQVTM, CDR2 ANQGSEA. The V and J ends lost 2 bases and 4 bases respectively, with 11 bases between them. The CDR3 extends over 13 amino acids. The CDR3, as DNA: TGCAGCGTTGAATTGGGCGCGGGCTATGGCTACACCTTC. This encodes CSVELGAGYGYTF.

The gene calls are TRBV6-1 and TRBJ1-3; 7 nucleotides align to TRBD1. Germline lookup yields CDR1 MNHNS and CDR2 SASEGT. Germline trimming cut 6 bases from V and 0 bases from J; bases unmatched to any gene: 5. The CDR3 runs 15 residues. The CDR3 DNA reads TGTGCCAGCAGGGACAGGATTCTCTCTGGAAACACCATATATTTT. Protein: CASRDRILSGNTIYF.

This chain joins TRBV20-1 and TRBJ2-3; 10 bases align to TRBD2. The V gene's germline CDR1 is DFQATT and CDR2 SNEGSKA (reference sequence). The V gene end was trimmed by 5 bases and the J gene end by 0 bases; junction bases not matched to a gene: 14. There are 18 residues in the CDR3. CDR3 coding DNA: TGCAGTGCTCCGAGACTAGCGGGCTATCCTACTAGCACAGATACGCAGTATTTT. Its translation: CSAPRLAGYPTSTDTQYF.

This clonotype was observed many times. V usage is TRBV28 and J usage is TRBJ1-6; 7 nucleotides line up with TRBD1. In germline, CDR1 is MDHEN, CDR2 SYDVKM. The ends lost 1 base at V and 8 bases at J; junction bases unmatched: 2. The CDR3 is 14 residues long. The CDR3 is CASSLYRGDSPLHF. The DNA for the CDR3 is TGTGCCAGCAGTTTATACAGGGGCGATTCACCCCTCCACTTT.

This clonotype came up many times. This chain joins TRBV2 and TRBJ2-1; D not resolved. The germline gives CDR1 SNHLY, CDR2 FYNNEI. The CDR3 covers 15 residues. Deletions cut 6 bases from V and 5 bases from J, with 17 bases between. For the CDR3, the DNA is TGTGCCAGCAGATCGATAACCTCCCGGAACAATGAGCAGTTCTTC. Its translation is CASRSITSRNNEQFF.

The rearrangement uses TRBV20-1 and TRBJ2-7, with 11 nucleotides matching TRBD2. The CDR3 has 15 amino acids. CDR1 is DFQATT and CDR2 is SNEGSKA in the germline V gene (reference sequence). With V trimmed by 0 bases and J by 5 bases, 6 bases remained unmatched. CDR3 nucleotides: TGCAGTGCTAGAGAACTAGCGGGAGAAGTGAACGAGCAGTACTTC. Translation: CSARELAGEVNEQYF.

This clonotype was counted a few times. The junction departs from germline at one end; a sequencing error may be responsible. The CDR3 bases are TGTGCCGGCAGCTTAAAGGGAAACCAGGGTCTGAACACTGAAGCTTTCTTT. Its translation: CAGSLKGNQGLNTEAFF. The chain is built from TRBV7-9 and TRBJ1-1; D perhaps matches TRBD1 (5 bases). CDR1 is SEHNR and CDR2 is FQNEAQ in the germline V gene (reference sequence). The CDR3 covers 17 residues.

This clonotype has just a few counts. The J gene is TRBJ2-1, the V gene TRBV12-5; D gene ambiguous. Germline CDR1 LGHNT, CDR2 FRNRAP. The CDR3 has 17 amino acids. The V gene lost 3 bases and the J gene lost 1 base, with 16 bases spanning the gap. The CDR3 nucleotides are TGTGCTAGTGGTTTCCGCCCAGGCCGAGATTCCTACAATGAGCAGTTCTTC. Its translation: CASGFRPGRDSYNEQFF.